This TCR beta chain was retrieved from a study of cytomegalovirus exposure and HLA in healthy donors. Study results and limitations: The productive fraction for most TCR beta V segments was about 87% or about 30% in an earlier analysis. Cytomegalovirus status, reportedly, was diagnosed with high specificity and sensitivity by the classifier.

Of note for this clone: The antigen is not known.

The V end lost 4 bases, the J end lost 0 bases, and 13 bases lay between the germline ends. Germline V gene data show CDR1 as MNHEY and CDR2 as SVGAGI. The CDR3 is made up of 15 amino acids. The PCR made use of 60 Vbeta and 13 Jbeta primers. TCRdb keeps only in-frame clones here, not all; method: immunoSEQ multiplex PCR. The repertoire consists of 130,000 or so clones, with roughly 70% occurring once and the leading ten covering 6.6%. The gene calls are TRBV6-5 and TRBJ2-7; D may be TRBD2 (5 bases). Sequenced material: PBMCs. This sequence was found in a man in his forties or fifties in good health and CMV-seropositive. In nucleotides, the CDR3 is TGTGCCAGCAGTTCCGCGGGCAGCGGCTCCTACGAGCAGTACTTC. It translates to CASSSAGSGSYEQYF.